These 15 T cell receptor beta chains came from one sample sequenced in a study of vaccination effects on CD4 cells after COVID-19. Their recognized antigens are unknown. Isolating CD4+ T cells followed approximately ten days of culture. Sequencing was performed with immunoSEQ multiplex PCR; in TCRdb, only in-frame clones are kept and a portion is missing. Among around 46,000 clones listed, about 67% were seen once. Sequenced here: CD4+ T cells from PBMCs cultured without peptide, sampled before COVID-19 vaccination. These receptors all come from a human donor who received a COVID-19 vaccine.

The chain combines TRBV6-6 with TRBJ2-7; D is tentatively TRBD1 or TRBD2 (5 bases each). Between the trimmed V and J ends, which lost 4 bases and 12 bases, there was a span of 16 bases. The CDR3 covers 12 residues. CDR1 is MNHNY and CDR2 is SVGAGI in the germline V gene (reference sequence). In nucleotides, the CDR3 is TGTGCCAGCAGTTTCTCCGGGACCCAAGGGTACTTC. Protein sequence: CASSFSGTQGYF.

The chain combines TRBV3-1 (or the pseudogene TRBV3-2) with TRBJ2-1; D is unresolved. Per the germline V gene, CDR1 is LGHDT and CDR2 is YNNKEL (reference sequence). Between the trimmed V and J ends, which lost 7 bases and 7 bases, there was a span of 8 bases. The CDR3 sequence is 11 residues long. The CDR3 DNA sequence: TGTGCCAGCAAGCGTCAGAATGAGCAGTTCTTC. Translation: CASKRQNEQFF.

This clone was counted once. The V gene is TRBV14, the J gene TRBJ2-1, with 11 bases that match TRBD2. There are 16 residues in the CDR3. V was pared by 1 base and J by 1 base, with 0 bases of the junction left unmatched. Germline loops: CDR1 SGHDN, CDR2 FVKESK. The CDR3 DNA reads TGTGCCAGCAGCCAAGGGACTAGCGGGTCCTACAATGAGCAGTTCTTC. Protein: CASSQGTSGSYNEQFF.

The chain uses TRBV18 and TRBJ2-1; D call uncertain. Looked up from germline, CDR1 is KGHSH and CDR2 is LQKENI. The CDR3 contains 16 residues. V lost 3 bases and J 2 bases, leaving 14 bases between the germline ends. In nucleotides, the CDR3 is TGTGCCAGCTCACCCCTGCCGAGCTCCCCCTACAATGAGCAGTTCTTC. As protein: CASSPLPSSPYNEQFF.

The gene calls are TRBV12-3 or TRBV12-4 and TRBJ2-2; D call uncertain. The CDR3 contains 11 residues. V was cut by 6 bases and J by 9 bases, with 8 bases left in between. CDR3 sequence (DNA): TGTGCCAGCAGCCCCGATCGGGAGCTGTTTTTT. Its translation: CASSPDRELFF.

This chain joins TRBV6-2 or TRBV6-3 and TRBJ2-7; D may be TRBD2 (5 bases). V was pared by 4 bases and J by 4 bases, with 14 bases between. The CDR3 is 14 residues long. Germline CDR1 MNHEY, CDR2 SVGEGT. The CDR3 region is CASSSVLREYEQYF. Written as DNA, the CDR3 is TGTGCCAGCAGTTCCGTCTTGAGGGAATACGAGCAGTACTTC.

This clone came up once. DNA for the CDR3: TGTGCCAGCAGCCGGGGCGTGAGCAATCAGCCCCAGCATTTT. This sequence encodes CASSRGVSNQPQHF. This rearrangement joins TRBV28 to TRBJ1-5; D may be TRBD1 (5 bases). The CDR3 has 14 residues. V was pared by 6 bases and J by 1 base, with 10 bases between. Germline V gene lookup returns CDR1 MDHEN and CDR2 SYDVKM.

CDR3 DNA sequence: TGTGCCAGCAGCCCAGACAGGGCCGCCTACGAGCAGTACTTC. Its translation is CASSPDRAAYEQYF. The rearrangement uses TRBV6-5 and TRBJ2-7, with 7 bases lining up with TRBD1. This CDR3 comprises 14 residues. Unmatched junction bases numbered 7, after V lost 6 bases and J lost 2 bases. Germline CDR1 is MNHEY and CDR2 is SVGAGI.

The V gene is TRBV20-1, the J gene TRBJ2-7; D gene ambiguous. V was shortened by 3 bases and J by 2 bases, with 8 bases between the two germline ends. CDR1 and CDR2 from the germline V gene are DFQATT and SNEGSKA (reference sequence). The CDR3 is 12 amino acids. The chain's CDR3 is CSASGAAYEQYF. CDR3 DNA: TGCAGTGCTAGTGGTGCAGCCTACGAGCAGTACTTC.

This clone has just a few counts. The chain carries TRBV10-3 and TRBJ2-1, with 13 nucleotides matching TRBD2. The CDR3 is 16 amino acids. CDR1 ENHRY and CDR2 SYGVKD come from the germline V gene. V shed 5 bases and J 8 bases; nucleotides not matched to a gene: 9. The chain's CDR3 is CAISMGTSGASDEQFF. In DNA, the CDR3 is TGTGCCATCAGTATGGGGACTAGCGGGGCTAGCGATGAGCAGTTCTTC.

The J gene is TRBJ1-5, the V gene TRBV12-5, with a tentative D call TRBD1 (6 bases). Germline CDR1 reads LGHNT; CDR2 reads FRNRAP. This CDR3 is 16 amino acids long. Trimming shortened V by 4 bases and J by 4 bases, and 17 bases separated the two germline ends. In DNA, the CDR3 is TGTGCTAGTGGTTCGTCACAGGGAAAGGGTAATCAGCCCCAGCATTTT. Translation gives CASGSSQGKGNQPQHF.

The chain links TRBV11-2 to TRBJ2-1, with 16 bases matching TRBD2. The V and J ends lost 3 bases and 11 bases, in that order; junction bases with no gene match: 1. The CDR3 covers 14 residues. Germline V gene lookup returns CDR1 SGHAT and CDR2 FQNNGV. CDR3 in amino acids: CASSLGLAGGKQFF. The CDR3 DNA sequence: TGTGCCAGCAGCTTGGGACTAGCGGGAGGGAAGCAGTTCTTC.

The rearrangement uses TRBV21-1 and TRBJ1-1; the table names TRBD1, a call not compared with the DNA. TRBV21-1 is shown as a pseudogene. The CDR3 length is 21 residues. The CDR3: CASSKDGTSPGVFGGFTEAFF. CDR3 nucleotides: TGTGCCAGCAGCAAAGATGGTACATCCCCAGGGGTTTTTGGCGGGTTCACTGAAGCTTTCTTT.

This clone was seen a few times. V is TRBV6-2 or TRBV6-3 and J is TRBJ2-7, with D hard to call. V lost 4 bases and J lost 4, with 8 bases in between. The CDR3 is 12 residues long. Germline V gives CDR1 MNHEY, CDR2 SVGEGT. CDR3 sequence (DNA): TGTGCCAGCAGTTCCCCTCCGTACGAGCAGTACTTC. This gives the protein CASSSPPYEQYF.

This chain links TRBV2 with TRBJ1-1; the match to TRBD1 covers 10 bases. The CDR3 covers 16 residues. The germline V gene encodes CDR1 SNHLY and CDR2 FYNNEI. Unmatched junction bases numbered 11, after V lost 6 bases and J lost 4 bases. The CDR3 nucleotides are TGTGCCAGCAGCACATCGACAGGGGGCAGGGGCACTGAAGCTTTCTTT. Residues: CASSTSTGGRGTEAFF.